The 4 T cell receptor beta chains below come from one sample, sequenced in a study of cytomegalovirus exposure and HLA in healthy donors (dated by TCRdb to the late 2010s). The library came from the immunoSEQ multiplex PCR assay. The multiplex PCR relied on a mix of 60 forward primers for TCR Vbeta segments and 13 reverse primers for TCR Jbeta segments. TCRdb re-hosts the immuneACCESS table, in-frame sequences only. Its copies lack some clones; in the studies checked, an unresolved V gene accounts for under half of them, and the cause for the rest is not known. Per the sample table, the count is 200,000 to 250,000 clones. The ten top clones hold more than 0.75% of the sample. The specimen was PBMCs. These receptors were collected from a woman in her 30s in good health and CMV-seropositive.

J is TRBJ2-5 and V is TRBV6-5, with 10 bases matching TRBD2. This CDR3 comprises 15 residues. With 0 bases clipped from V and 11 bases from J, the junction kept 9 bases outside the gene matches. In germline, CDR1 is MNHEY, CDR2 SVGAGI. The CDR3 DNA is TGTGCCAGCAGTTACTCTCTAGCGGGAGTGGGGGAGCAGTACTTC. Amino acids: CASSYSLAGVGEQYF.

V gene TRBV4-3 combines with J gene TRBJ2-7, with TRBD2 identical over 7 bases. With V trimmed by 1 base and J by 2 bases, 5 bases remained unmatched. Germline V gives CDR1 LGHNA, CDR2 YSLEER. This CDR3 region has 15 residues. In nucleotides, the CDR3 is TGCGCCAGCAGCCAAGGACTAGCTGAAACCTACGAGCAGTACTTC. Translated: CASSQGLAETYEQYF.

The chain uses TRBV19 and TRBJ2-7, with D maybe TRBD1 (6 bases). This CDR3 is built from 12 residues. The V gene's germline CDR1 is LNHDA and CDR2 SQIVND (reference sequence). V was shortened by 5 bases and J by 4 bases, with 9 bases between the two germline ends. The CDR3, as DNA: TGTGCCAGTAGTCGCCAGGGGTACGAGCAGTACTTC. The encoded protein is CASSRQGYEQYF.

The chain employs TRBV5-1 and TRBJ2-3, with 11 bases aligning to TRBD2. The V and J ends lost 0 bases and 4 bases, in that order; junction bases with no gene match: 7. Germline CDR1 reads SGHRS; CDR2 reads YFSETQ. This CDR3 has 17 residues. CDR3 protein: CASSLAPSGGFADTQYF. The DNA of the CDR3 is TGCGCCAGCAGCTTGGCCCCTAGCGGGGGGTTTGCAGATACGCAGTATTTT.